Listed here is a single T cell receptor beta chain. Antigen: not known. This sample is part of a study of OX40 agonist ivuxolimab in advanced cancers. Study results and limitations: CD4+ and CD8+ T cells in blood underwent clonal expansion by week 6 at 0.1 to 3.0 mg/kg. Among T cells, CD8+ cells averaged more expanded clones than CD4+ cells.

Measured with immunoSEQ multiplex PCR; TCRdb has only the in-frame clones, and not every one. The sample consists of about 45,000 clones, almost 90% of them appearing once. The receptor comes from an adult with an advanced solid tumor such as melanoma, head and neck, liver or kidney cancer. The sequences come from CD4+ or CD8+ T cells sorted from blood, collected in a trial of the OX40 agonist ivuxolimab.

CDR3 bases: TGTGCCAGCAGCGTAGAAGCGGGAGGGGATACGCAGTATTTT. Its protein product is CASSVEAGGDTQYF. This sequence joins TRBV9 and TRBJ2-3; the match to TRBD2 covers 10 bases. Germline CDR1 and CDR2: SGDLS and YYNGEE. The length of the CDR3 is 14 residues. V was clipped by 0 bases and J by 6 bases; unmatched bases: 1. Full variable domain (rest looked up from reference TRBV9 and TRBJ2-3): DSGVTQTPKHLITATGQRVTLRCSPRSGDLSVYWYQQSLDQGLQFLIQYYNGEERAKGNILERFSAQQFPDLHSELNLSSLELGDSALYFCASSVEAGGDTQYFGPGTRLTVL.